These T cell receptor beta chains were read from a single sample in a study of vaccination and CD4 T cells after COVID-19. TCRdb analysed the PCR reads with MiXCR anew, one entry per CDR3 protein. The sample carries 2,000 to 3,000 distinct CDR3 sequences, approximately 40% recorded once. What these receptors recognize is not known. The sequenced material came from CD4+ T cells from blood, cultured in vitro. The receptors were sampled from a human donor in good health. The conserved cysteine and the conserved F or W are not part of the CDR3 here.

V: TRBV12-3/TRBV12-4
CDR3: ASSSWRGGGGGYT

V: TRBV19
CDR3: ASSTLQGVGETQY

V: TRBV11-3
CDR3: ASSLDRNSPLH

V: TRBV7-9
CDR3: ASSLGPRAREF

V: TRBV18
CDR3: ASSPTADNSPLH

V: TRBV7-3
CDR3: ASSLEGSETQY

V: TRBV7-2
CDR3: ASSSPFRGRSPLH

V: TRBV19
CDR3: ASSPTGGQETQY

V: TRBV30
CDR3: AWSLSFGPQY

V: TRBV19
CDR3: ASSPTWGNEQF

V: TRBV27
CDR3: ASTRGRGLHSPLH

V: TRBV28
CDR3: ASSLGPGQGALNTEAF

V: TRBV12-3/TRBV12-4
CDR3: ASSLEPKAYEQY

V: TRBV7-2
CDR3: ASSSRLGLGWTQY

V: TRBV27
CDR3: ASSLDAGYSLEQY

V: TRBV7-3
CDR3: ASSFSPGDTQY

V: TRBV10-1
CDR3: ASSGTTSGYEQY

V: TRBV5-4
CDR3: ASSQPSGNTYNEQF

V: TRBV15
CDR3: ATSGVQGAQLGGYT

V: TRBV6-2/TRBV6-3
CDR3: ASRQGPNTEAF

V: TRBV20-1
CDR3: SARRQGPNTEAF

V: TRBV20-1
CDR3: SAMVGRSYEQY

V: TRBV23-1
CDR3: ASSPAGDYNEQF

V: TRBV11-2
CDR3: ASSLTSDTQY

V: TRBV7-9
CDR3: ASSLRASLGTQY

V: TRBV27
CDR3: ASSWGQGLDEQY

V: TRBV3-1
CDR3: ASSPDGAQPQH

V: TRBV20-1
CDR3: SARGAGLNTEAF

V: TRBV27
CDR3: ASRPSWANTGELF

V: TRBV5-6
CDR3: ASSIGTGRYEQY

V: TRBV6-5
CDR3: ASSYLTGGPEQY

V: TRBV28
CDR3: ASSLRDGYT

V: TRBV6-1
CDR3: ASSEMQREQF

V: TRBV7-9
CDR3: ASSYQTPDEQY

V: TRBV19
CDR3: ASSISGGGNGYT

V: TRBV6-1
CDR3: ASRPTLAPETQY

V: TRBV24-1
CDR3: ATSDWTGGTGELF

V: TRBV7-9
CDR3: ASSFPGLQY

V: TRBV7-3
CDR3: ASSALGGDTQY

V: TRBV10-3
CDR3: ATWTSGSYNEQF

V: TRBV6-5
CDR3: ASSSALAGMQETQY

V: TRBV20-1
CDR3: SARDLWGTETQY

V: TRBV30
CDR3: ACSPGTGGSEQY

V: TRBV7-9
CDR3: ASSAPTGFDGYT

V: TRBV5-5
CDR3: ASSLAWGTDNSPLH

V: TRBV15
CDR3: ATTRGYQETQY